This T cell receptor beta chain originates from a study of CD8 T cells in ankylosing spondylitis. Study observations and caveats: A motif of 7 to 9 highly homologous TCR beta variants was seen as apparently characteristic of ankylosing spondylitis blood.

Ten or more counts support this clonotype. Its antigen is not identified. TCRdb re-called the 5' RACE reads with MiXCR, one entry per CDR3 protein. The data show about 160,000 distinct CDR3 sequences, roughly 10% seen once. The length of the CDR3 is 12 residues. Germline CDR1 reads SGDLS; CDR2 reads YYNGEE. With V trimmed by 4 bases and J by 13 bases, 7 bases remained unmatched. V usage is TRBV9 and J usage is TRBJ1-1, with 10 bases lining up with TRBD1. Sequenced: blood, either unsorted or a sorted T cell fraction (not recorded which). The source is a female donor with ankylosing spondylitis or in good health (not recorded which). This CDR3 is CASSTRTGGFFF. The CDR3 DNA sequence: TGTGCCAGCAGCACTCGGACAGGGGGATTTTTCTTT.